Below, 28 T cell receptor beta chains from the same sample are listed, as sequenced in a study of T cell repertoires in cytomegalovirus infection. A single record per CDR3 protein comes from TCRdb applying MiXCR to the reads. The data contain around 100,000 distinct CDR3 sequences, less than 25% of them singletons. Material: CD8+ T cells from PBMCs. The source of these receptors is a human donor in good health (CMV status not recorded). Some clones in this sample may be carry-over from other donors' samples.

The rearrangement joins TRBV11-2 to TRBJ2-2; D tentatively reads TRBD1 or TRBD2 (5 bases each). CDR1 is SGHAT and CDR2 is FQNNGV in the germline V gene. CDR3 length equals 12 residues. V was cut by 6 bases and J by 7 bases, with 9 bases left in between. CDR3 in amino acids: CASRGVIGELFF. CDR3 DNA sequence: TGTGCCAGCAGGGGGGTAATCGGGGAGCTGTTTTTT. Full variable domain (remainder filled in from reference TRBV11-2 and TRBJ2-2): EAGVAQSPRYKIIEKRQSVAFWCNPISGHATLYWYQQILGQGPKLLIQFQNNGVVDDSQLPKDRFSAERLKGVDSTLKIQPAKLEDSAVYLCASRGVIGELFFGEGSRLTVL.

This clonotype appeared many times. The J gene is TRBJ1-2, the V gene TRBV20-1; D gene uncertain. This CDR3 contains 13 residues. Per the germline V gene, CDR1 is DFQATT and CDR2 is SNEGSKA (reference sequence). V lost 6 bases to trimming and J lost 0 bases, with 11 bases between them. The CDR3 spells CSANLAANYGYTF. CDR3 in DNA: TGCAGTGCCAATCTGGCGGCTAACTATGGCTACACCTTC.

By its share, this clonotype is large. The V gene is TRBV10-3, the J gene TRBJ1-1, with D hard to call. Germline lookup yields CDR1 ENHRY and CDR2 SYGVKD. CDR3 size: 15 residues. Trimming removed 2 bases at V and 0 bases at J, with 10 bases between. The CDR3 is CAISELSGMNTEAFF. The CDR3 bases are TGTGCCATCAGTGAGCTATCCGGGATGAACACTGAAGCTTTCTTT.

This clonotype has more than one count but fewer than ten. CDR3 loop: CASSRSGTASYNEQFF. In nucleotides, the CDR3 is TGCGCCAGCAGCCGTTCCGGGACAGCCTCCTACAATGAGCAGTTCTTC. V and J are TRBV4-3 and TRBJ2-1, with 7 bases matching TRBD1. The germline V gene has CDR1 LGHNA and CDR2 YSLEER. This CDR3 comprises 16 residues. Trimming removed 4 bases from V and 0 bases from J; junction bases left unmatched: 6.

V gene TRBV10-2 combines with J gene TRBJ2-7; no reliable D call. Germline assignment: CDR1 WSHSY and CDR2 SAAADI. Trimming took off 3 bases at V and 0 bases at J, with 9 bases between the two ends. The CDR3 spans 14 residues. The CDR3 loop is CASSDISPSYEQYF. The CDR3 DNA sequence: TGCGCCAGCAGTGACATAAGTCCCTCCTACGAGCAGTACTTC.

This clonotype was counted between two and nine times. The V gene is TRBV20-1, the J gene TRBJ2-7, with TRBD2 matching 8 bases. The ends lost 1 base at V and 3 bases at J; junction bases unmatched: 5. The CDR3 extends over 14 amino acids. Germline values: CDR1 DFQATT, CDR2 SNEGSKA (reference sequence). The CDR3 sequence is CSARGVAGRYEQYF. The CDR3 DNA is TGCAGTGCTAGAGGTGTAGCGGGGCGCTACGAGCAGTACTTC.

The rearrangement joins TRBV2 to TRBJ1-1; weak D call: TRBD1 (5 bases). The CDR3 has 11 residues. Per the germline V gene, CDR1 is SNHLY and CDR2 is FYNNEI. The V gene lost 8 bases and the J gene lost 8 bases, with 12 bases spanning the gap. CDR3 coding DNA: TGTGCCAGCGGCGCAGGGAGGGAAGCTTTCTTT. Translating gives CASGAGREAFF.

This clonotype showed up just a few times. V and J are TRBV10-3 and TRBJ2-7; 11 bases are a match to TRBD2. The CDR3 has 15 amino acids. V dropped 11 bases and J dropped 6; count of bases not matched to a gene: 15. The germline gives CDR1 ENHRY, CDR2 SYGVKD. The CDR3 loop reads CALLPSLAGVGEQYF. CDR3 sequence (DNA): TGTGCCTTGCTTCCCTCACTAGCGGGAGTAGGCGAGCAGTACTTC.

This chain links TRBV23-1 with TRBJ1-1, with D perhaps TRBD1 (6 bases). TRBV23-1 falls under the ORF class, with uncertain function. V lost 0 bases, J lost 0 bases, and 11 bases lay in between. This CDR3 has 16 residues. CDR3 DNA sequence: TGCGCCAGCAGTCAATCCGTCGGACAGATGAACACTGAAGCTTTCTTT. Its protein product is CASSQSVGQMNTEAFF.

In this sample, this clonotype turned up many times. This sequence joins TRBV2 and TRBJ2-7; 8 positions match TRBD1. Germline V CDR1 and CDR2: SNHLY, FYNNEI. This CDR3 is 14 amino acids long. With V trimmed by 8 bases and J by 3 bases, 9 bases remained unmatched. The CDR3 spells CASRWTGSVYEQYF. The DNA for the CDR3 is TGTGCCAGCCGATGGACAGGGAGCGTCTACGAGCAGTACTTC. The complete variable domain, with remaining parts taken from reference TRBV2 and TRBJ2-7, reads EPEVTQTPSHQVTQMGQEVILRCVPISNHLYFYWYRQILGQKVEFLVSFYNNEISEKSEIFDDQFSVERPDGSNFTLKIRSTKLEDSAMYFCASRWTGSVYEQYFGPGTRLTVT.

This clonotype was picked up a small number of times. This chain connects TRBV19 to TRBJ2-1, with 13 bases that match TRBD2. The junction had 5 bases not matched to a gene; V was cut back by 6 bases and J by 6 bases. CDR1 LNHDA and CDR2 SQIVND come from the germline V gene (reference sequence). This CDR3 has 15 amino acids. The CDR3 loop is CASSQGLAGPNEQFF. DNA for the CDR3: TGTGCCAGTAGCCAGGGACTAGCGGGACCCAATGAGCAGTTCTTC.

The sample holds a few counts of this clonotype. The gene calls are TRBV9 and TRBJ2-7; 8 bases align to TRBD2. Per germline, CDR1 SGDLS and CDR2 YYNGEE. J lost 2 bases, V lost 4 bases, and 8 bases had no gene match. The CDR3 is 15 residues long. The DNA for the CDR3 is TGTGCCAGCAGCCGAGCGGGGGCCGCAACCTACGAGCAGTACTTC. Amino acid sequence: CASSRAGAATYEQYF.

The sample holds many counts of this clonotype. The chain carries TRBV20-1 and TRBJ1-1, with D hard to call. V was pared by 5 bases and J by 2 bases, with 9 bases between. Germline V lookup: CDR1 DFQATT, CDR2 SNEGSKA (reference sequence). The CDR3 is 12 amino acids. The CDR3 DNA reads as TGCAGTGCTCCGGAAGGTAACACTGAAGCTTTCTTT. Translation: CSAPEGNTEAFF.

This chain links TRBV28 with TRBJ2-2; 10 bases are a match to TRBD1. The V segment lost 3 bases and the J segment 5 bases; nucleotides outside the gene matches: 6. Per germline, CDR1 MDHEN and CDR2 SYDVKM. CDR3 size: 16 residues. The CDR3 spells CASSFLDRGQTGELFF. CDR3 nucleotide sequence: TGTGCCAGCAGTTTCCTCGACAGGGGGCAAACCGGGGAGCTGTTTTTT.

The V gene is TRBV20-1, the J gene TRBJ1-5; D uncertain. The CDR3 runs 15 residues. The V gene lost 0 bases and the J gene lost 1 base, with 10 bases spanning the gap. CDR1 and CDR2 (germline): DFQATT, SNEGSKA (reference sequence). The CDR3 sequence: CSARETVFSNQPQHF. In nucleotides, the CDR3 is TGCAGTGCTAGAGAAACAGTCTTCAGCAATCAGCCCCAGCATTTT.

CDR3 residues: CASSIRLAGPGELFF. The CDR3 DNA sequence: TGTGCCAGTAGTATACGACTAGCCGGGCCCGGGGAGCTGTTTTTT. The V gene is TRBV19, the J gene TRBJ2-2; TRBD2 matches 7 bases. Germline V gives CDR1 LNHDA, CDR2 SQIVND (reference sequence). The CDR3 extends over 15 amino acids. V dropped 2 bases and J dropped 6; count of bases not matched to a gene: 6.

The chain carries TRBV7-8 and TRBJ2-5; perhaps D is TRBD1 or TRBD2 (5 bases each). The CDR3 extends over 15 amino acids. V was pared by 4 bases and J by 5 bases, with 17 bases between. Germline values: CDR1 SGHVS, CDR2 FQNEAQ. The CDR3 reads CASSSIWGSSETQYF. The CDR3 DNA reads TGTGCCAGCAGCTCGATCTGGGGGAGCTCGGAGACCCAGTACTTC.

V is TRBV28 and J is TRBJ2-7; D possibly corresponds to TRBD2 (6 bases). The CDR3 is made up of 14 amino acids. V was cut by 3 bases and J by 2 bases, with 11 bases left in between. The germline gives CDR1 MDHEN, CDR2 SYDVKM. CDR3 bases: TGTGCCAGCAGTTTGGAGGGGTCAACCTACGAGCAGTACTTC. It specifies CASSLEGSTYEQYF.

In nucleotides, the CDR3 is TGTGCCACCAGTGATGCACGGGCCCAAGAGACCCAGTACTTC. Amino acids: CATSDARAQETQYF. J is TRBJ2-5 and V is TRBV24-1; D remains ambiguous. This CDR3 has 14 amino acids. V was pared by 3 bases and J by 1 base, with 8 bases between. Germline loops: CDR1 KGHDR, CDR2 SFDVKD.

This clonotype was seen repeatedly, ten times or more. This chain joins TRBV7-8 and TRBJ2-1; D perhaps matches TRBD2 (6 bases). V dropped 6 bases and J dropped 0 bases, with 9 bases sitting between them. The germline CDR1 and CDR2 sequences are SGHVS and FQNEAQ. CDR3 length: 14 amino acids. The CDR3 DNA reads as TGTGCCAGCAGTCCAGCGGGCTCCTACAATGAGCAGTTCTTC. It specifies CASSPAGSYNEQFF.

Many counts were recorded for this clonotype. The genes are TRBV5-6 and TRBJ2-1; the D gene is possibly TRBD1 (6 bases). Per germline, CDR1 SGHDT and CDR2 YYEEEE. V shed 0 bases and J shed 4 bases, with 11 bases lying between them. CDR3 length equals 15 residues. The CDR3: CASSLDSRGYNEQFF. CDR3 bases: TGTGCCAGCAGCTTGGATAGCAGGGGATACAATGAGCAGTTCTTC.

This clonotype was counted a few times. This sequence joins TRBV5-6 and TRBJ1-5; no firm D call. Germline-derived CDR1 and CDR2 are SGHDT and YYEEEE. V gave up 2 bases and J gave up 4 bases, with 7 bases separating them. This CDR3 is built from 13 residues. The chain's CDR3 is CASSFHVNQPQHF. The CDR3 DNA sequence: TGTGCCAGCAGCTTTCACGTGAATCAGCCCCAGCATTTT.

The sample holds one count of this clonotype. V gene TRBV6-2 or TRBV6-3 combines with J gene TRBJ1-1; no clear D gene. The germline V gene encodes CDR1 MNHEY and CDR2 SVGEGT. This CDR3 region has 13 residues. The V gene lost 10 bases and the J gene lost 10 bases, with 22 bases spanning the gap. In DNA, the CDR3 is TGTGCCATCAAGAGCCCCGGGCCCTGGGGAGCTTTCTTT. Its protein is CAIKSPGPWGAFF.

This clonotype was seen ten or more times. The chain couples TRBV25-1 to TRBJ2-3; no clear D gene. V lost 3 bases to trimming and J lost 5 bases, with 12 bases between them. The germline gives CDR1 MGHDK, CDR2 SYGVNS. CDR3 length: 14 amino acids. CDR3 in DNA: TGTGCCAGCAGTGAGCTAGACTTGGTAGATACGCAGTATTTT. This gives the protein CASSELDLVDTQYF.

The chain couples TRBV20-1 to TRBJ2-2; D gene unclear. With 1 base removed from V and 0 bases from J, the gap between germline ends came to 3 bases. CDR1 is DFQATT and CDR2 is SNEGSKA in the germline V gene (reference sequence). The CDR3 runs 13 residues. In DNA form, the CDR3 reads TGCAGTGCTAGAGCCGCGAACACCGGGGAGCTGTTTTTT. The encoded protein is CSARAANTGELFF.

The chain uses TRBV5-5 and TRBJ2-2; TRBD2 matches at 9 bases. V gave up 3 bases and J gave up 1 base; unmatched junction bases: 7. This CDR3 region has 17 residues. CDR1 is SGHKS and CDR2 is YYEKEE in the germline V gene (reference sequence). CDR3 protein: CASSWASAGGNTGELFF. The CDR3 DNA sequence: TGTGCCAGCAGCTGGGCGTCAGCGGGAGGGAACACCGGGGAGCTGTTTTTT.

V and J are TRBV6-8 and TRBJ1-5; D uncertain. This CDR3 spans 14 amino acids. Trimming cost V 0 bases and J 2 bases, with 5 bases left between them. Germline V gene data show CDR1 as MNHGY and CDR2 as SAAAGT. CDR3 residues: CASSYSHGNQPQHF. CDR3 in DNA: TGTGCCAGCAGTTACTCGCACGGCAATCAGCCCCAGCATTTT.

The sample holds many counts of this clonotype. The chain couples TRBV6-6 to TRBJ2-1; tentative D call: TRBD2 (7 bases). This CDR3 region has 16 residues. Trimming cost V 0 bases and J 6 bases, with 15 bases left between them. Per germline, CDR1 MNHNY and CDR2 SVGAGI (reference sequence). The CDR3 nucleotides are TGTGCCAGCAGTTACTCCCTTGGGGGGGCCGTCAATGAGCAGTTCTTC. Its translation is CASSYSLGGAVNEQFF.